This T cell receptor beta chain came from a study of cytomegalovirus exposure and HLA in healthy donors. It was with 60 Vbeta and 13 Jbeta primers that the PCR ran. Study processing details: A follow-up analysis tallied 86 million or so unique TCR beta chains, 9 million to 11 million shared. The table came from immunoSEQ multiplex PCR; TCRdb's copy has only in-frame clones and leaves some out. For V, J and clone size, that table is used; D and trimming come from the DNA. The profile covers 100,000 to 150,000 clones, with more than 65% appearing a single time and under 4.5% taken by the ten largest. To note about this clone: Its target is unknown.

Trimming removed 7 bases from V and 4 bases from J; junction bases left unmatched: 8. CDR1 is MNHEY and CDR2 is SVGAGI in the germline V gene. This CDR3 has 15 residues. Notes on the study in general: Earlier analysis looked at TCR beta V segments, and most were productive about 90% or about 30% of the time. A missense variant in DCLRE1C was later tied to TCR beta V- and J-gene trimming. Accurate prediction of most subjects' HLA-A and HLA-B alleles from TCR beta sequences was reported.

The chain has TRBV6-5 and TRBJ2-1, with 9 bases that match TRBD1. The receptor was isolated from a man aged 18 to 29 in good health and CMV-seropositive. Sequenced material: PBMCs. The CDR3, as DNA: TGTGCCAGCACCTCTACCGGGACAGGGTACAATGAGCAGTTCTTC. Amino acids: CASTSTGTGYNEQFF.